One sample yielded the 17 T cell receptor beta chains listed below, sequenced in a study of T cell responses to AZD1222 COVID-19 vaccine. Method: immunoSEQ multiplex PCR; TCRdb's copy keeps in-frame clones and lacks some. In the table there are tens of thousands of clones, around 89% of which are singletons. This specimen consisted of peripheral blood, obtained 28 days after the second AZD1222 dose. Source of these receptors: an adult who received the AZD1222 COVID-19 vaccine.

The chain uses TRBV5-1 and TRBJ1-2; D is unresolved. Germline CDR1 SGHRS, CDR2 YFSETQ. This CDR3 has 12 residues. V shed 3 bases and J shed 8 bases, with 11 bases lying between them. The CDR3 DNA reads as TGCGCCAGCAGCTGGGATAAGCTCGGCTACACCTTC. Translation gives CASSWDKLGYTF. The full variable domain, completed using reference TRBV5-1 and TRBJ1-2, is KAGVTQTPRYLIKTRGQQVTLSCSPISGHRSVSWYQQTPGQGLQFLFEYFSETQRNKGNFPGRFSGRQFSNSRSEMNVSTLELGDSALYLCASSWDKLGYTFGSGTRLTVV.

V gene TRBV25-1 combines with J gene TRBJ1-6; the D gene is possibly TRBD1 (5 bases). This CDR3 has 12 amino acids. From germline, CDR1 is MGHDK and CDR2 SYGVNS. Trimming stripped 3 bases from V and 13 bases from J, with 10 bases between. DNA for the CDR3: TGTGCCAGCAGTGAGGGGCCTAGGCCCCTCCACTTT. This codes for CASSEGPRPLHF.

CDR3 amino acids: CASTTGASLYEQYF. The CDR3 DNA is TGTGCCAGCACCACAGGGGCCTCATTGTACGAGCAGTACTTC. The genes are TRBV7-9 and TRBJ2-7; 7 bases align to TRBD1. The CDR3 length is 14 residues. The V segment lost 7 bases and the J segment 4 bases; nucleotides outside the gene matches: 10. Germline CDR1 and CDR2: SEHNR and FQNEAQ (reference sequence).

This clone was seen a single time. This chain connects TRBV18 to TRBJ1-1; D gene ambiguous. Trimming left V 2 bases short and J 0 bases short, with 7 bases between. The germline V gene encodes CDR1 KGHSH and CDR2 LQKENI. The CDR3 spans 14 residues. The CDR3, as DNA: TGTGCCAGCTCACCAGCTTCAATGAACACTGAAGCTTTCTTT. The encoded protein is CASSPASMNTEAFF.

This sequence joins TRBV10-3 and TRBJ1-6, with a weak D call TRBD1 (6 bases). V lost 6 bases and J lost 7, with 13 bases in between. The CDR3 contains 14 residues. Germline V CDR1 and CDR2: ENHRY, SYGVKD. DNA of the CDR3: TGTGCCATCAGGGACAGTTTCGAAAATTCACCCCTCCACTTT. The encoded protein is CAIRDSFENSPLHF.

This chain uses TRBV19 with TRBJ2-2; D unresolved. V lost 1 base, J lost 1 base, and 7 bases lay in between. The CDR3 covers 15 residues. CDR1 is LNHDA, CDR2 SQIVND, per germline (reference sequence). The CDR3 loop reads CASSIGEGNTGELFF. DNA of the CDR3: TGTGCCAGTAGTATAGGGGAAGGGAACACCGGGGAGCTGTTTTTT.

The rearrangement links TRBV5-6 to TRBJ2-6; no clear D. The CDR3 covers 15 residues. V was pared by 4 bases and J by 0 bases, with 8 bases between. Germline lookup yields CDR1 SGHDT and CDR2 YYEEEE. The CDR3 DNA reads TGTGCCAGCAGCCTTAGAGCCTCTGGGGCCAACGTCCTGACTTTC. This sequence encodes CASSLRASGANVLTF.

The rearrangement links TRBV5-6 to TRBJ2-2; no reliable D call. This CDR3 spans 13 amino acids. Trimming shortened V by 3 bases and J by 7 bases, and 10 bases separated the two germline ends. The germline V gene encodes CDR1 SGHDT and CDR2 YYEEEE. For the CDR3, the DNA is TGTGCCAGCAGCTACTCCTTCGGCGGGGAGCTGTTTTTT. It specifies CASSYSFGGELFF.

As DNA, the CDR3 is TGTGCCAGCTCACCCCAGGGGATCGGCACAGATACGCAGTATTTT. Protein: CASSPQGIGTDTQYF. The chain recombines TRBV18 with TRBJ2-3; D perhaps matches TRBD1 (6 bases). The germline V gene has CDR1 KGHSH and CDR2 LQKENI. The CDR3 sequence is 15 residues long. Deletions cut 3 bases from V and 1 base from J, with 11 bases between.

CDR3 DNA: TGTGCCAGCAGCTTAGAGGGGAGGACAGCCTACGAGCAGTACTTC. This translates into CASSLEGRTAYEQYF. This rearrangement joins TRBV11-3 to TRBJ2-7; D tentatively reads TRBD1 or TRBD2 (6 bases each). The CDR3 is 15 residues long. V lost 0 bases and J lost 2, with 11 bases in between. Germline CDR1 is SGHNT and CDR2 is YENEEA.

This chain joins TRBV19 and TRBJ2-7, with 11 bases fitting TRBD1. CDR1 is LNHDA, CDR2 SQIVND, per germline (reference sequence). V was pared by 4 bases and J by 0 bases, with 2 bases of the junction left unmatched. The CDR3 extends over 15 amino acids. The CDR3 coding sequence is TGTGCCAGTAGTAGGGGACAGGGGGTCTCCTACGAGCAGTACTTC. Protein sequence: CASSRGQGVSYEQYF.

The gene calls are TRBV10-3 and TRBJ1-1; no clear D gene. Between the trimmed V and J ends, which lost 0 bases and 7 bases, there was a span of 9 bases. Germline values: CDR1 ENHRY, CDR2 SYGVKD. The CDR3 contains 13 residues. The CDR3 nucleotides read TGTGCCATCAGTGAGTCCTTACTGGTTGAAGCTTTCTTT. Translated, it gives CAISESLLVEAFF.

This clone has a single count. This chain connects TRBV2 to TRBJ1-5; D is undetermined. Germline lookup yields CDR1 SNHLY and CDR2 FYNNEI. The CDR3 length is 14 residues. Between the trimmed V and J ends, which lost 6 bases and 0 bases, there was a span of 9 bases. CDR3 residues: CASRVDTSNQPQHF. The DNA of the CDR3 is TGTGCCAGCAGAGTAGACACTAGCAATCAGCCCCAGCATTTT.

J is TRBJ1-2 and V is TRBV5-1; 8 bases match TRBD1. In germline, CDR1 is SGHRS, CDR2 YFSETQ. V gave up 4 bases and J gave up 5 bases; unmatched junction bases: 10. The CDR3 totals 15 residues. The CDR3 region has the DNA TGCGCCAGCAGCCAGGTGGCAGGGGGCGAATATGGCTACACCTTC. Translation: CASSQVAGGEYGYTF.

CDR3 residues: CASSLQGMNTEAFF. CDR3 in DNA: TGTGCCAGCAGCTTACAGGGGATGAACACTGAAGCTTTCTTT. The V and J genes are TRBV7-9 and TRBJ1-1; D perhaps matches TRBD1 (6 bases). CDR3 length: 14 amino acids. The V gene lost 2 bases and the J gene lost 0 bases, with 7 bases spanning the gap. The germline gives CDR1 SEHNR, CDR2 FQNEAQ (reference sequence).

The chain uses TRBV15 and TRBJ2-1; perhaps D is TRBD1 or TRBD2 (5 bases each). CDR1 and CDR2 from the germline V gene are LNHNV and YYDKDF (reference sequence). V dropped 0 bases and J dropped 8 bases, with 11 bases sitting between them. This CDR3 region has 14 residues. The CDR3 here is CATSREEGLDEQFF. CDR3 in DNA: TGTGCCACCAGCAGAGAAGAGGGGTTAGATGAGCAGTTCTTC.

The V call is TRBV6-1, the J call TRBJ1-2; no definite D call. V was pared by 3 bases and J by 8 bases, with 16 bases between. In germline, CDR1 is MNHNS, CDR2 SASEGT. The CDR3 covers 14 residues. The CDR3 nucleotides read TGTGCCAGCAGTGAGACGTGGGGTTCTAGAGGCTACACCTTC. This sequence encodes CASSETWGSRGYTF.